Below are 19 T cell receptor beta chains sequenced from a single sample in a study of T-cell memory formation after mild COVID-19. Via MiXCR, TCRdb re-called the 5' RACE reads, giving one row per CDR3 protein. The sample has fewer than 350,000 distinct CDR3 sequences; roughly an eighth are singletons. The sequenced material came from PBMCs or a T cell subset sorted from them (not recorded which). The receptors originated from a man in his late teens or twenties who had mild COVID-19 (a few samples of this study predate the infection). Cell type and time point are not known.

This clonotype has only a few counts. This chain links TRBV6-4 with TRBJ1-1; D uncertain. Deletions cut 4 bases from V and 1 base from J, with 10 bases between. CDR3 length: 14 amino acids. Germline V gene sequence: CDR1 MRHNA, CDR2 SNTAGT. As DNA, the CDR3 is TGTGCCAGCAGTGGCTCCGCGGGGAACACTGAAGCTTTCTTT. As protein: CASSGSAGNTEAFF.

The V call is TRBV4-3, the J call TRBJ1-4; D may be TRBD1 (6 bases). Trimming shortened V by 1 base and J by 4 bases, and 10 bases separated the two germline ends. This CDR3 has 15 residues. The germline V gene encodes CDR1 LGHNA and CDR2 YSLEER. This chain's CDR3 is CASSQVDSYNEKLFF. The CDR3 DNA follows: TGCGCCAGCAGCCAAGTGGACAGTTATAATGAAAAACTGTTTTTT.

This clonotype has only a few counts. This chain connects TRBV7-3 to TRBJ2-2, with D tentatively TRBD1 (5 bases). The CDR3 runs 16 residues. Trimming took 5 bases from V and 4 from J, leaving 17 bases between them. The germline V gene has CDR1 SGHTA and CDR2 FQGTGA. In nucleotides, the CDR3 is TGTGCCAGCAGCCTCCCAGAAGGGGCCGGCACCGGGGAGCTGTTTTTT. It specifies CASSLPEGAGTGELFF.

This clonotype was seen a few times. CDR3 DNA sequence: TGTGCCAGCAGCCTACAGGGGGGCTACAATGAGCAGTTCTTC. Translation gives CASSLQGGYNEQFF. This chain links TRBV7-9 with TRBJ2-1; 8 bases agree with TRBD1. The CDR3 is made up of 14 amino acids. Unmatched junction bases numbered 3, after V lost 5 bases and J lost 3 bases. In germline, CDR1 is SEHNR, CDR2 FQNEAQ (reference sequence).

This clonotype was counted only a few times. The V call is TRBV12-3 or TRBV12-4, the J call TRBJ1-2; no definite D call. Trimming stripped 1 base from V and 4 bases from J, with 10 bases between. The CDR3 loop spans 14 amino acids. The CDR3 nucleotides are TGTGCCAGCAGTTTAGAGGAGAACTCCTATGGCTACACCTTC. Translation gives CASSLEENSYGYTF.

This chain connects TRBV28 to TRBJ2-1; 10 bases fit TRBD2. The CDR3 sequence is 15 residues long. The germline CDR1 and CDR2 sequences are MDHEN and SYDVKM. V shed 6 bases and J 4 bases; nucleotides not matched to a gene: 6. In DNA, the CDR3 is TGTGCCAGCAGAAAAGCGGGGGGGAAGTACAATGAGCAGTTCTTC. Its translation is CASRKAGGKYNEQFF.

The rearrangement joins TRBV19 to TRBJ1-5, with 9 bases fitting TRBD1. Germline trimming cut 9 bases from V and 3 bases from J; bases unmatched to any gene: 3. This CDR3 comprises 13 residues. From germline, CDR1 is LNHDA and CDR2 SQIVND (reference sequence). The CDR3 DNA reads as TGTGCCAGCGGGGACAGGGCCAATCAGCCCCAGCATTTT. Translating gives CASGDRANQPQHF.

There are a few counts of this clonotype. V gene TRBV20-1 combines with J gene TRBJ1-1; a possible D gene is TRBD1 (5 bases). With 0 bases removed from V and 1 base from J, the gap between germline ends came to 12 bases. This CDR3 is built from 15 residues. Germline CDR1 DFQATT, CDR2 SNEGSKA (reference sequence). CDR3 bases: TGCAGTGCTAGAGATCCCCAGGGTGGGAACACTGAAGCTTTCTTT. It yields the protein CSARDPQGGNTEAFF.

The chain carries TRBV4-1 and TRBJ1-6; D remains unclear. Between the trimmed V and J ends, which lost 4 bases and 12 bases, there was a span of 10 bases. The CDR3 covers 12 residues. From germline, CDR1 is MGHRA and CDR2 YSYEKL. The CDR3, as DNA: TGCGCCAGCAGCCCGACCGGTGGACCCCTCCACTTT. Protein sequence: CASSPTGGPLHF.

In its sample, this clonotype was seen a few times. The chain has TRBV5-1 and TRBJ2-3; D is ambiguous. V was pared by 4 bases and J by 2 bases, with 17 bases between. The CDR3 is 16 amino acids. Germline loops: CDR1 SGHRS, CDR2 YFSETQ. CDR3 DNA sequence: TGCGCCAGCAGCACAGACCCCCAGACCTACACAGATACGCAGTATTTT. Translating it yields CASSTDPQTYTDTQYF.

This chain uses TRBV20-1 with TRBJ2-7; 10 bases agree with TRBD2. The germline V gene encodes CDR1 DFQATT and CDR2 SNEGSKA (reference sequence). V was pared by 6 bases and J by 5 bases, with 7 bases of the junction left unmatched. This CDR3 is 13 amino acids long. The CDR3 reads CSAAIAGGDEQYV. The DNA for the CDR3 is TGCAGTGCCGCAATAGCGGGAGGTGACGAGCAGTACGTC.

This clonotype was seen more than once but under ten times. The V and J genes are TRBV20-1 and TRBJ2-7; D not certain. This CDR3 is 13 amino acids long. From germline, CDR1 is DFQATT and CDR2 SNEGSKA (reference sequence). The ends were cut back, 2 bases at V and 3 bases at J, with 11 bases in the middle. The CDR3 is CSARRVDRYEQYV. For the CDR3, the DNA is TGCAGTGCTAGACGGGTCGACCGCTACGAGCAGTACGTC.

This clonotype was seen ten or more times. V usage is TRBV29-1 and J usage is TRBJ1-4, with D unresolved. Trimming removed 3 bases from V and 4 bases from J, with 6 bases in between. The CDR3 has 12 residues. CDR1 is SQVTM, CDR2 ANQGSEA, per germline. CDR3 nucleotide sequence: TGCAGCGTTGAGGCGGATAATGAAAAACTGTTTTTT. Amino acids: CSVEADNEKLFF. Variable domain in full (rest from reference TRBV29-1 and TRBJ1-4): SAVISQKPSRDICQRGTSLTIQCQVDSQVTMMFWYRQQPGQSLTLIATANQGSEATYESGFVIDKFPISRPNLTFSTLTVSNMSPEDSSIYLCSVEADNEKLFFGSGTQLSVL.

The chain links TRBV12-3 or TRBV12-4 to TRBJ2-5; 7 bases line up with TRBD1. Trimming removed 6 bases from V and 7 bases from J; junction bases left unmatched: 14. The CDR3 is 15 amino acids. The CDR3 DNA reads TGTGCCAGCAGCACGCTCGACCAGGGGGTGGTGACCCAGTACTTC. It codes for CASSTLDQGVVTQYF.

This sequence joins TRBV30 and TRBJ2-3; TRBD1 matches at 10 bases. The CDR3 has 15 residues. From germline, CDR1 is GTSNPN and CDR2 SVGIG (reference sequence). V was clipped by 5 bases and J by 2 bases; unmatched bases: 7. CDR3: CAWERTGGDTDTQYF. Written as DNA, the CDR3 is TGTGCCTGGGAAAGGACAGGGGGAGACACAGATACGCAGTATTTT.

This clonotype was seen only a few times. The chain carries TRBV7-9 and TRBJ2-6, with unresolved D. Germline CDR1 and CDR2: SEHNR and FQNEAQ (reference sequence). The V gene lost 1 base and the J gene lost 0 bases, with 4 bases spanning the gap. This CDR3 contains 15 residues. Here the CDR3 DNA reads TGTGCCAGCAGCTTAGTACCCTCTGGGGCCAACGTCCTGACTTTC. This codes for CASSLVPSGANVLTF.

This clonotype was counted only a few times. The rearrangement joins TRBV4-2 to TRBJ2-5; 7 nucleotides match TRBD2. This CDR3 spans 15 amino acids. Germline V gene data show CDR1 as LGHNA and CDR2 as YNFKEQ. The V gene end was trimmed by 0 bases and the J gene end by 5 bases; junction bases not matched to a gene: 6. The CDR3 sequence is CASSQDQGLGETQYF. The DNA of the CDR3 is TGTGCCAGCAGCCAAGATCAAGGACTAGGGGAGACCCAGTACTTC.

The chain carries TRBV20-1 and TRBJ2-5; 7 bases fit TRBD1. With 2 bases clipped from V and 5 bases from J, the junction kept 11 bases outside the gene matches. The V gene's germline CDR1 is DFQATT and CDR2 SNEGSKA (reference sequence). This CDR3 has 15 amino acids. The CDR3 nucleotides are TGCAGTGCTAGACTGAAGACAGGGTTGTTGGAGACCCAGTACTTC. Residues: CSARLKTGLLETQYF.

The J gene is TRBJ2-2, the V gene TRBV5-1; D gene unclear. From germline, CDR1 is SGHRS and CDR2 YFSETQ. The CDR3 runs 14 residues. Trimming removed 0 bases at V and 3 bases at J, with 6 bases between. The CDR3 reads CASSLDTDTGELFF. CDR3 sequence (DNA): TGCGCCAGCAGCTTGGATACGGACACCGGGGAGCTGTTTTTT.